The present T cell receptor beta chain was sequenced within a study of breast tumors, draining lymph nodes, adjacent tissues. One entry per CDR3 protein results from TCRdb running MiXCR on the multiplex PCR reads. The sample holds about 140,000 distinct CDR3 sequences, over 25% seen once. Deletions cut 5 bases from V and 14 bases from J, with 13 bases between. The CDR3 has 12 residues. Breast cancer patients provided tissue from their axillary draining lymph nodes. Ten or more counts support this clonotype. The chain couples TRBV12-3 or TRBV12-4 to TRBJ1-6; the D is unclear. The specimen sequenced was axillary lymph node tissue. The sequence derives from a female donor with breast cancer. Some clones in this sample may be carry-over from other donors' samples. The CDR3: CASSKGGVSLHF. The CDR3 DNA is TGTGCCAGCAGTAAAGGAGGAGTCTCCCTCCACTTT.